This is a list of T cell receptor beta chains from one sample in a study of blood T cell repertoires in COVID-19. Sequenced by immunoSEQ multiplex PCR; TCRdb stores in-frame clones only, minus some. Of approximately 220,000 clones detected, 75% to 90% appear once; the ten largest clones hold 3% to 4.5%. Material: PBMCs or T cells enriched from blood (not recorded which). Every receptor here comes from a woman in her forties with acute COVID-19. The CDR3 runs from the conserved cysteine through the conserved F or W. Fields, in order: D gene, J gene, clone size, V gene, CDR3 DNA, CDR3 protein. The D gene is left open where the match is weak. Expanded clones get a size class; other rows say once, few or many, or leave the size out.

D gene: -
J gene: TRBJ1-5
clone size: -
V gene: TRBV6-4
CDR3 DNA: TGTGCCAGCAGTCAGGGGCCAAATCAGCCCCAGCATTTT
CDR3 protein: CASSQGPNQPQHF

D gene: -
J gene: TRBJ1-6
clone size: once
V gene: TRBV19
CDR3 DNA: TGTGCCAGTAGTCCGAGAGGCTATAATTCACCCCTCCACTTT
CDR3 protein: CASSPRGYNSPLHF

D gene: -
J gene: TRBJ2-7
clone size: -
V gene: TRBV7-6
CDR3 DNA: TGTGCCAGCAGCTTAGCAGAGGAGCGCTACGAGCAGTACTTC
CDR3 protein: CASSLAEERYEQYF

D gene: -
J gene: TRBJ1-2
clone size: -
V gene: TRBV6-1
CDR3 DNA: TGTGCCAGCAGTGAAGGGTACCTGGGCTACTATGGCTACACCTTC
CDR3 protein: CASSEGYLGYYGYTF

D gene: -
J gene: TRBJ1-1
clone size: -
V gene: TRBV9
CDR3 DNA: TGTGCCAGCAGCGTAGCCGGGACCGGGGGCACTGAAGCTTTCTTT
CDR3 protein: CASSVAGTGGTEAFF

D gene: TRBD2
J gene: TRBJ2-3
clone size: -
V gene: TRBV4-1
CDR3 DNA: TGCGCCAGCAGCCAAGATCGAGCTAGCGGGGGTCAAGATACGCAGTATTTT
CDR3 protein: CASSQDRASGGQDTQYF

D gene: -
J gene: TRBJ1-6
clone size: -
V gene: TRBV19
CDR3 DNA: TGTGCCAGTGCTACAACCGGGAGTTCGAATTCACCCCTCCACTTT
CDR3 protein: CASATTGSSNSPLHF

D gene: TRBD1
J gene: TRBJ2-1
clone size: once
V gene: TRBV4-1
CDR3 DNA: TGCGCCAGCAGCCAAGTACTCCGGGACAGGGCACACAATGAGCAGTTCTTC
CDR3 protein: CASSQVLRDRAHNEQFF

D gene: -
J gene: TRBJ2-1
clone size: -
V gene: TRBV3-1/TRBV3-2
CDR3 DNA: TGTGCCAGCAGCCAAGAGAGAGTGTTCAATGAGCAGTTCTTC
CDR3 protein: CASSQERVFNEQFF

D gene: -
J gene: TRBJ2-7
clone size: -
V gene: TRBV7-2
CDR3 DNA: TGTGCCAGCAGCTTGGAGAGCCCGGCCTCCTACGAGCAGTACTTC
CDR3 protein: CASSLESPASYEQYF

D gene: -
J gene: TRBJ2-3
clone size: -
V gene: TRBV5-1
CDR3 DNA: TGCGCCAGCAGCGGTACAGGGAGAGGTAGCACAGATACGCAGTATTTT
CDR3 protein: CASSGTGRGSTDTQYF

D gene: -
J gene: TRBJ1-1
clone size: once
V gene: TRBV9
CDR3 DNA: TGTGCCAGCAGCGTAGGTGAGGGAGGCACTGAAGCTTTCTTT
CDR3 protein: CASSVGEGGTEAFF

D gene: TRBD1
J gene: TRBJ2-3
clone size: -
V gene: TRBV7-2
CDR3 DNA: TGTGCCAGCAGCTTCCCGGGACAGGTACCGGGCACGCAGTATTTT
CDR3 protein: CASSFPGQVPGTQYF

D gene: TRBD1
J gene: TRBJ1-2
clone size: once
V gene: TRBV3-1/TRBV3-2
CDR3 DNA: TGTGCCAGCAGCCAGTTAACGGGACAGGGCCCTATCAGCTACACCTTC
CDR3 protein: CASSQLTGQGPISYTF

D gene: -
J gene: TRBJ1-2
clone size: -
V gene: TRBV13
CDR3 DNA: TGTGCCAGCAGTGGTGGCTTTCTTAATAACTATGGCTACACCTTC
CDR3 protein: CASSGGFLNNYGYTF

D gene: -
J gene: TRBJ1-2
clone size: -
V gene: TRBV5-6
CDR3 DNA: TGTGCCAGCAGCTTGCCAGGGATAGCCCTAGGCTACACCTTC
CDR3 protein: CASSLPGIALGYTF

D gene: -
J gene: TRBJ2-1
clone size: -
V gene: TRBV7-9
CDR3 DNA: TGCGTAGTAGGGGACTACAATGAGCAGTTCTTC
CDR3 protein: CVVGDYNEQFF

D gene: -
J gene: TRBJ1-4
clone size: -
V gene: TRBV20-1
CDR3 DNA: TGCAGTGCTAGTCCCGGGGGGGTTGGGGAAAAACTGTTTTTT
CDR3 protein: CSASPGGVGEKLFF

D gene: TRBD1
J gene: TRBJ1-3
clone size: -
V gene: TRBV19
CDR3 DNA: TGTGCCAGTAGACTCGGACAGGGCCGTATTGACTCTGGAAACACCATATATTTT
CDR3 protein: CASRLGQGRIDSGNTIYF

D gene: TRBD2
J gene: TRBJ2-1
clone size: few
V gene: TRBV7-8
CDR3 DNA: TGTGCCAGCAGCTCTAGCGGGGGGGCCTACAATGAGCAGTTCTTC
CDR3 protein: CASSSSGGAYNEQFF

D gene: -
J gene: TRBJ1-1
clone size: -
V gene: TRBV2
CDR3 DNA: TGTGCCAGCACCACCGGGAGGCTGTCCACTGAAGCTTTCTTT
CDR3 protein: CASTTGRLSTEAFF

D gene: TRBD1
J gene: TRBJ2-7
clone size: -
V gene: TRBV24-1
CDR3 DNA: TGTGCCACCAGTGATGGGGACAGCTCCTACGAGCAGTACTTC
CDR3 protein: CATSDGDSSYEQYF

D gene: -
J gene: TRBJ2-6
clone size: -
V gene: TRBV29-1
CDR3 DNA: TGCAGCGTCGGAGAGGGCAGGGACAGGGCCAACGTCCTGACTTTC
CDR3 protein: CSVGEGRDRANVLTF

D gene: -
J gene: TRBJ1-2
clone size: few
V gene: TRBV7-3
CDR3 DNA: TGTGCCAGCAGCTTACAGGGCATCTATGGCTACACCTTC
CDR3 protein: CASSLQGIYGYTF

D gene: TRBD1
J gene: TRBJ1-5
clone size: once
V gene: TRBV7-8
CDR3 DNA: TGTGCCAGCAGCTTAAAGGGCAGGGGGCAGAGTACCAATCAGCCCCAGCATTTT
CDR3 protein: CASSLKGRGQSTNQPQHF

D gene: -
J gene: TRBJ1-2
clone size: -
V gene: TRBV29-1
CDR3 DNA: TGCAGCGTTGAAAGTTCAGGGGAGCAGAACTATGGCTACACCTTC
CDR3 protein: CSVESSGEQNYGYTF

D gene: -
J gene: TRBJ2-5
clone size: -
V gene: TRBV3-1/TRBV3-2
CDR3 DNA: TGTGCCAGCAGTCGGGGGGAGACCCAGTACTTC
CDR3 protein: CASSRGETQYF